These 17 T cell receptor beta chains share one sample of origin, sequenced in a study of blood T cell repertoires in COVID-19. TCRdb's copy holds only in-frame clones and misses some; the assay was immunoSEQ multiplex PCR. The sample has about 480,000 clones; more than 85% are singletons. Sequenced: PBMCs or T cells enriched from blood (not recorded which). These receptors were obtained from a woman in her sixties or seventies who had recovered from COVID-19.

Comment on this clone: The identical CDR3 is also encoded by other nucleotide sequences in the sample. The V call is TRBV7-9, the J call TRBJ1-4; 8 nucleotides agree with TRBD1. The CDR3 loop spans 15 amino acids. CDR1 is SEHNR, CDR2 FQNEAQ, per germline (reference sequence). The J segment lost 2 bases and the V segment lost 5 bases, leaving 4 bases of the junction unmatched. CDR3 in DNA: TGTGCCAGCAGCCCAGGGGGCGCGACTAATGAAAAACTGTTTTTT. Translation gives CASSPGGATNEKLFF.

In its sample, this clone was seen a few times. The rearrangement links TRBV5-1 to TRBJ1-2, with 7 bases lining up with TRBD1. The CDR3 extends over 13 amino acids. V shed 6 bases, J shed 6 bases, and the junction held 8 bases outside the gene matches. In germline, CDR1 is SGHRS, CDR2 YFSETQ. The CDR3 loop reads CASNPAGGNGYTF. The CDR3 nucleotides are TGCGCCAGCAACCCTGCAGGGGGGAATGGCTACACCTTC.

V and J are TRBV6-5 and TRBJ1-5; the match to TRBD1 covers 7 bases. The junction had 11 bases not matched to a gene; V was cut back by 10 bases and J by 2 bases. This CDR3 comprises 15 residues. The germline gives CDR1 MNHEY, CDR2 SVGAGI. The CDR3 region is CATFSRGVGNQPQHF. CDR3 nucleotide sequence: TGTGCCACCTTCAGCAGGGGGGTAGGCAATCAGCCCCAGCATTTT.

CDR3 residues: CASSENLADRSYNEQFF. The CDR3 coding sequence is TGTGCCAGCAGTGAAAACTTAGCGGATCGCTCCTACAATGAGCAGTTCTTC. This chain joins TRBV2 and TRBJ2-1, with a possible D match to TRBD2 (6 bases). The CDR3 runs 17 residues. Germline values: CDR1 SNHLY, CDR2 FYNNEI. With 2 bases removed from V and 0 bases from J, the gap between germline ends came to 14 bases.

This chain joins TRBV29-1 and TRBJ2-7; TRBD1 is a possible D gene (6 bases). Looked up from germline, CDR1 is SQVTM and CDR2 is ANQGSEA. The CDR3 extends over 11 amino acids. V lost 7 bases and J lost 4, with 11 bases in between. Written as DNA, the CDR3 is TGCAGCGCCGCGGACAGTTACGAGCAGTACGTC. It yields the protein CSAADSYEQYV.

The chain uses TRBV24-1 and TRBJ1-6; 7 bases line up with TRBD1. CDR1 and CDR2 from the germline V gene are KGHDR and SFDVKD. V shed 3 bases and J 7 bases; nucleotides not matched to a gene: 8. The CDR3 extends over 16 amino acids. The CDR3 DNA reads TGTGCCACCAGTGATACTAGAGGGGGCCGGAATTCACCCCTCCACTTT. It translates to CATSDTRGGRNSPLHF.

This clone has a single count. V is TRBV19 and J is TRBJ2-3, with D perhaps matching TRBD2 (6 bases). The germline CDR1 and CDR2 sequences are LNHDA and SQIVND (reference sequence). The CDR3 has 14 amino acids. The V end lost 7 bases, the J end lost 0 bases, and 11 bases lay between the germline ends. CDR3 sequence: CASKRRGSTDTQYF. The CDR3 DNA reads TGTGCCAGTAAGAGGCGGGGTAGCACAGATACGCAGTATTTT.

CDR3 nucleotide sequence: TGTGCCAGCAGCCCCCTTAATCAGGCTATGCGGGGGGGCAAGTTCTTC. Its protein product is CASSPLNQAMRGGKFF. The chain recombines TRBV3-1 (or the pseudogene TRBV3-2) with TRBJ2-1; 9 bases map to TRBD2. The CDR3 loop spans 16 amino acids. With 4 bases clipped from V and 14 bases from J, the junction kept 18 bases outside the gene matches. CDR1 and CDR2 (germline): LGHDT, YNNKEL (reference sequence).

The table lists this clone with a few counts. The chain is built from TRBV12-5 and TRBJ1-6, with TRBD1 identical over 7 bases. With 1 base clipped from V and 8 bases from J, the junction kept 5 bases outside the gene matches. This CDR3 is 15 amino acids long. Germline assignment: CDR1 LGHNT and CDR2 FRNRAP. The DNA of the CDR3 is TGTGCTAGTGGTTTGGCCCAGGGGGGAGATTCACCCCTCCACTTT. Translating it yields CASGLAQGGDSPLHF.

V is TRBV4-2 and J is TRBJ2-7; D is possibly TRBD1 (7 bases). From germline, CDR1 is LGHNA and CDR2 YNFKEQ. V shed 4 bases and J shed 1 base, with 17 bases lying between them. The CDR3 is made up of 16 amino acids. The DNA for the CDR3 is TGTGCCAGCAGCCCTATTTGGCAGGGGGGTTCCTACGAGCAGTACGTC. It encodes CASSPIWQGGSYEQYV.

The gene calls are TRBV6-7 and TRBJ1-1; no definite D call. TRBV6-7 is annotated as an ORF whose role is uncertain. The CDR3 consists of 11 residues. The V gene lost 10 bases and the J gene lost 4 bases, with 10 bases spanning the gap. The CDR3 sequence is CAITGVTEAFF. Written as DNA, the CDR3 is TGTGCCATTACGGGTGTCACTGAAGCTTTCTTT.

This clone was detected a few times. The chain employs TRBV11-3 and TRBJ1-1, with a possible D match to TRBD1 (6 bases). Between the trimmed V and J ends, which lost 5 bases and 1 base, there was a span of 17 bases. This CDR3 is 16 amino acids long. Germline V gene data show CDR1 as SGHNT and CDR2 as YENEEA. The CDR3, as DNA: TGTGCCAGCAGCGCCGTTATTATACAGGGGAACACTGAAGCTTTCTTT. It translates to CASSAVIIQGNTEAFF.

This chain connects TRBV4-1 to TRBJ1-5, with TRBD1 identical over 7 bases. CDR3 length: 18 residues. With 0 bases clipped from V and 7 bases from J, the junction kept 15 bases outside the gene matches. CDR1 is MGHRA, CDR2 YSYEKL, per germline. The CDR3 nucleotides are TGCGCCAGCAGCCAAGAAGACCCCCGGGTCCAGGGGGAACAGCCCCAGCATTTT. Translated: CASSQEDPRVQGEQPQHF.

The chain links TRBV25-1 to TRBJ2-7, with a weak D call TRBD1 (6 bases). Trimming cost V 11 bases and J 0 bases, with 14 bases left between them. The CDR3 has 13 amino acids. Germline V gene lookup returns CDR1 MGHDK and CDR2 SYGVNS. CDR3 nucleotide sequence: TGTGCCCGTCGACAGGACAACTCCTACGAGCAGTACTTC. This sequence encodes CARRQDNSYEQYF.

The V and J genes are TRBV5-1 and TRBJ1-2; 8 bases agree with TRBD1. V lost 7 bases to trimming and J lost 2 bases; unmatched junction nucleotides: 10. The germline CDR1 and CDR2 sequences are SGHRS and YFSETQ. The CDR3 is made up of 15 amino acids. CDR3 nucleotides: TGCGCCAGCGCCAATGGACAGGGAGGAAACTATGGCTACACCTTC. Amino acids: CASANGQGGNYGYTF.

CDR3 sequence reads: CASSPDRGFPTTQYV. The CDR3 nucleotides are TGTGCCAGCAGCCCGGACAGGGGGTTTCCTACGACGCAGTACGTC. The chain links TRBV27 to TRBJ2-7; 10 bases fit TRBD1. CDR1 and CDR2 from the germline V gene are MNHEY and SMNVEV (reference sequence). V lost 6 bases and J lost 9; bases outside the gene matches: 14. There are 15 residues in the CDR3.

The rearrangement links TRBV15 to TRBJ1-2, with 7 bases matching TRBD1. This CDR3 has 14 residues. Germline trimming cut 5 bases from V and 4 bases from J; bases unmatched to any gene: 7. Germline CDR1 and CDR2: LNHNV and YYDKDF (reference sequence). CDR3 amino acids: CATSATGTAYGYTF. CDR3 DNA: TGTGCCACCAGCGCAACCGGGACAGCCTATGGCTACACCTTC.